This entry lists 21 T cell receptor beta chains sequenced from one sample in a study of T cell clonotyping in hematopoietic cell transplantation (dated by TCRdb to the early 2020s). The sample's time point, from its label and the paper: 100 days after allo-HCT. The library was produced with the immunoSEQ multiplex PCR assay. This is the immuneACCESS table as TCRdb keeps it, with only in-frame sequences that have V and J called. A part of the clones is gone; compared with another copy, unresolved V genes explain less than half, and the rest is unexplained. This sample comprises approximately 12,000 clones, roughly nine tenths of them detected only once. Around a sixth of the sample goes to the ten largest clones. Here the sequenced sample was PBMCs, taken 100 days after allogeneic stem cell transplant. These receptors were collected from a female patient aged 60 to 70 who had an allogeneic stem cell transplant from an unrelated donor, so the T cells may come from the graft donor. Some clones in this sample may be carry-over from other donors' samples.

The chain uses TRBV19 and TRBJ2-2, with no clear D. The V end lost 7 bases, the J end lost 8 bases, and 11 bases lay between the germline ends. The CDR3 has 12 amino acids. Germline CDR1 and CDR2: LNHDA and SQIVND (reference sequence). Written as DNA, the CDR3 is TGTGCCAGTAAGAGGTTCGGAGGGGAGCTGTTTTTT. It specifies CASKRFGGELFF.

The V gene is TRBV30, the J gene TRBJ1-5; weak D call: TRBD1 (5 bases). Germline V gene lookup returns CDR1 GTSNPN and CDR2 SVGIG (reference sequence). The CDR3 contains 16 residues. V was clipped by 0 bases and J by 6 bases, with 18 bases between them. CDR3 in DNA: TGTGCCTGGAGTGTACTGTTTCGGGCAGGGATTCAGCCCCAGCATTTT. Translated: CAWSVLFRAGIQPQHF. Drawing the rest from reference TRBV30 and TRBJ1-5, the complete variable domain is SQTIHQWPATLVQPVGSPLSLECTVEGTSNPNLYWYRQAAGRGLQLLFYSVGIGQISSEVPQNLSASRPQDRQFILSSKKLLLSDSGFYLCAWSVLFRAGIQPQHFGDGTRLSIL.

The rearrangement uses TRBV5-1 and TRBJ2-1; D ambiguous. The germline V and J ends were trimmed by 1 base and 8 bases, with 13 bases remaining between them. Per germline, CDR1 SGHRS and CDR2 YFSETQ. The CDR3 is made up of 14 amino acids. The CDR3 here is CASSLRGARDEQFF. The CDR3 DNA reads TGCGCCAGCAGCTTGCGCGGCGCTAGGGATGAGCAGTTCTTC.

This chain connects TRBV19 to TRBJ2-6; D may be TRBD1 (7 bases). The germline CDR1 and CDR2 sequences are LNHDA and SQIVND (reference sequence). The CDR3 is 18 amino acids. The germline V and J ends were trimmed by 4 bases and 2 bases, with 18 bases remaining between them. The CDR3 DNA reads as TGTGCCAGTAGTAAGGGGGGACAGTCACGCGCTGGGGCCAACGTCCTGACTTTC. Protein: CASSKGGQSRAGANVLTF.

V and J are TRBV4-1 and TRBJ2-3; a possible D gene is TRBD2 (6 bases). This CDR3 is built from 14 residues. The V end was cut by 1 base, the J end by 4 bases, with 9 bases between. Germline CDR1 MGHRA, CDR2 YSYEKL. CDR3 sequence (DNA): TGCGCCAGCAGCCAAGTTCTAGCGTCAGATACGCAGTATTTT. It codes for CASSQVLASDTQYF.

The chain combines TRBV6-5 with TRBJ1-1, with 8 bases that match TRBD1. The CDR3 loop spans 13 amino acids. Germline V gene data show CDR1 as MNHEY and CDR2 as SVGAGI. Trimming cost V 6 bases and J 7 bases; bases outside gene matches: 7. This chain's CDR3 is CASSLPDRGEAFF. The CDR3 DNA follows: TGTGCCAGCAGCCTCCCCGACAGGGGTGAAGCTTTCTTT.

This clone appeared once. The chain employs TRBV14 and TRBJ2-1; maybe TRBD2 (6 bases). The V and J ends lost 6 bases and 7 bases respectively, with 16 bases between them. Germline V gives CDR1 SGHDN, CDR2 FVKESK. The CDR3 loop spans 14 amino acids. The CDR3 is CASSYGGPTNEQFF. CDR3 in DNA: TGTGCCAGCAGTTACGGGGGACCAACAAATGAGCAGTTCTTC.

This clone was picked up one time. The chain uses TRBV11-3 and TRBJ2-1; 7 bases map to TRBD2. Trimming cost V 0 bases and J 5 bases; bases outside gene matches: 13. The CDR3 totals 18 residues. CDR1 is SGHNT and CDR2 is YENEEA in the germline V gene. The CDR3 spells CASSLDQGGTAGHNEQFF. CDR3 in DNA: TGTGCCAGCAGCTTAGATCAAGGCGGCACAGCGGGACACAATGAGCAGTTCTTC.

This clone was seen only once. The genes are TRBV27 and TRBJ2-2, with no clear D. Trimming cost V 5 bases and J 3 bases, with 13 bases left between them. There are 15 residues in the CDR3. Germline V gene data show CDR1 as MNHEY and CDR2 as SMNVEV (reference sequence). DNA of the CDR3: TGTGCCAGCAGTCCAAGGCAGCTGGACACCGGGGAGCTGTTTTTT. Residues: CASSPRQLDTGELFF.

Details on this clone: Other DNA sequences from this sample encode an identical CDR3 as well. This chain connects TRBV7-9 to TRBJ2-3, with 9 positions matching TRBD2. The length of the CDR3 is 15 residues. With V trimmed by 3 bases and J by 3 bases, 4 bases remained unmatched. The germline gives CDR1 SEHNR, CDR2 FQNEAQ (reference sequence). CDR3 coding DNA: TGTGCCAGCAGCTTTCCGACTAGCGGAACAGATACGCAGTATTTT. The encoded protein is CASSFPTSGTDTQYF.

This chain links TRBV7-9 with TRBJ2-3, with 8 bases identical to TRBD1. Trimming cost V 0 bases and J 3 bases; bases outside gene matches: 2. The CDR3 totals 15 residues. Germline V gene sequence: CDR1 SEHNR, CDR2 FQNEAQ (reference sequence). The CDR3 region is CASSLAQGVTDTQYF. CDR3 bases: TGTGCCAGCAGCTTAGCACAGGGGGTAACAGATACGCAGTATTTT.

The chain carries TRBV19 and TRBJ1-1, with D unresolved. CDR1 is LNHDA and CDR2 is SQIVND in the germline V gene (reference sequence). The CDR3 consists of 14 residues. The V end was cut by 3 bases, the J end by 2 bases, with 10 bases between. The CDR3 loop reads CASSIDGPNTEAFF. CDR3 in DNA: TGTGCCAGTAGTATTGATGGGCCTAACACTGAAGCTTTCTTT.

On this clone: The junction departs from the called germline gene at one end, perhaps through a read error. The chain is built from TRBV6-5 and TRBJ1-2, with TRBD1 matching 10 bases. CDR3 length equals 13 residues. Germline loops: CDR1 MNHEY, CDR2 SVGAGI. The CDR3: CAGRQGANYGYTF. Written as DNA, the CDR3 is TGTGCCGGCAGACAGGGGGCGAACTATGGCTACACCTTC.

This chain uses TRBV19 with TRBJ2-3; D not certain. V lost 4 bases and J lost 4, with 9 bases in between. CDR3 length equals 13 residues. The germline CDR1 and CDR2 sequences are LNHDA and SQIVND (reference sequence). CDR3 in DNA: TGTGCCAGTAGTAAATCAGGACCAGATACGCAGTATTTT. This gives the protein CASSKSGPDTQYF.

CDR3 residues: CASRRESSYNEQFF. The CDR3 coding sequence is TGTGCCAGCCGGCGGGAGAGCTCCTACAATGAGCAGTTCTTC. The chain recombines TRBV25-1 with TRBJ2-1; 7 bases agree with TRBD2. J lost 0 bases, V lost 8 bases, and 4 bases had no gene match. In germline, CDR1 is MGHDK, CDR2 SYGVNS. The CDR3 runs 14 residues.

This clone was observed once. The chain combines TRBV27 with TRBJ2-7; unclear D gene. Germline V gene sequence: CDR1 MNHEY, CDR2 SMNVEV (reference sequence). The V and J ends lost 2 bases and 0 bases respectively, with 8 bases between them. The CDR3 consists of 14 residues. In DNA form, the CDR3 reads TGTGCCAGCAGTTTAACCCTGAGCTCCTACGAGCAGTACTTC. It specifies CASSLTLSSYEQYF.

This clone has just one count. The rearrangement links TRBV28 to TRBJ1-4, with 7 bases matching TRBD1. Trimming removed 8 bases from V and 10 bases from J; junction bases left unmatched: 7. This CDR3 is built from 12 residues. The germline gives CDR1 MDHEN, CDR2 SYDVKM. This chain's CDR3 is CASGGQGGKLFF. Here the CDR3 DNA reads TGTGCCAGCGGAGGGCAGGGGGGAAAACTGTTTTTT.

The J gene is TRBJ1-2, the V gene TRBV16; no reliable D call. Germline CDR1 KGHSY, CDR2 FQNENV. This CDR3 region has 13 residues. V lost 3 bases, J lost 7 bases, and 12 bases lay in between. CDR3: CASSHGLGFGYTF. In DNA form, the CDR3 reads TGTGCCAGCAGCCACGGACTGGGCTTTGGCTACACCTTC.

This clone turned up a few times. The V gene is TRBV21-1, the J gene TRBJ2-1; no check of the table's D call, TRBD2, against the DNA was made. TRBV21-1 is flagged as a pseudogene. This CDR3 comprises 16 residues. DNA for the CDR3: TGTGCCAGCAGCAAATGCCTAGCGGAGAGCTACAATGAGCAGTTCTTC. It specifies CASSKCLAESYNEQFF.

V is TRBV7-2 and J is TRBJ2-3; 12 nucleotides align to TRBD2. V shed 0 bases, J shed 12 bases, and the junction held 4 bases outside the gene matches. CDR3 size: 14 residues. Germline CDR1 reads SGHTA; CDR2 reads FQGNSA. CDR3 sequence: CASSLATSGSDQYF. CDR3 DNA: TGTGCCAGCAGCTTAGCGACTAGCGGGAGCGACCAGTATTTT.

The chain recombines TRBV10-3 with TRBJ1-5; 8 bases agree with TRBD1. The CDR3 runs to 16 residues. V lost 1 base to trimming and J lost 3 bases; unmatched junction nucleotides: 5. The germline V gene encodes CDR1 ENHRY and CDR2 SYGVKD. The CDR3 is CAISEFLDRDNQPQHF. The DNA for the CDR3 is TGTGCCATCAGTGAGTTTTTGGACAGGGACAATCAGCCCCAGCATTTT.